Presented here are 9 T cell receptor beta chains from one specimen sequenced in a study of CD8+CD57+ T cells in acquired aplastic anemia. The study profiled TCR beta VDJ and CDR3 using genomic DNA as template. Each CDR3 protein is one row after TCRdb ran MiXCR on the reads. In the table there are 150,000 to 200,000 distinct CDR3 sequences, 55% to 80% of which are singletons. The sample taken for sequencing was sorted CD4+, CD8+, or CD8+CD57+ T cells (not recorded which) from PBMCs. The source of these receptors is a human donor in good health.

This chain uses TRBV5-1 with TRBJ2-7, with D perhaps TRBD1 or TRBD2 (5 bases each). The length of the CDR3 is 15 residues. Deletions cut 0 bases from V and 4 bases from J, with 14 bases between. Looked up from germline, CDR1 is SGHRS and CDR2 is YFSETQ. CDR3 sequence reads: CASSLGGRQSYEQYF. CDR3 nucleotide sequence: TGCGCCAGCAGCTTGGGGGGGAGACAGTCATACGAGCAGTACTTC.

This clonotype was counted at least ten times. This chain connects TRBV19 to TRBJ1-1, with D perhaps TRBD1 (5 bases). Trimming shortened V by 1 base and J by 4 bases, and 13 bases separated the two germline ends. This CDR3 comprises 15 residues. CDR1 LNHDA and CDR2 SQIVND come from the germline V gene (reference sequence). CDR3 loop: CASSIGGGGITEAFF. The CDR3 region has the DNA TGTGCCAGTAGTATAGGCGGGGGAGGTATCACTGAAGCTTTCTTT.

Ten or more counts support this clonotype. The chain carries TRBV15 and TRBJ2-1; D unclear. Germline CDR1 is LNHNV and CDR2 is YYDKDF (reference sequence). V was pared by 5 bases and J by 7 bases, with 9 bases between. The CDR3 covers 12 residues. This CDR3 is CATSARQNEQFF. Written as DNA, the CDR3 is TGTGCCACCAGCGCTCGTCAGAATGAGCAGTTCTTC.

On this clonotype: Possible read error: a much larger clone is one base away. The chain uses TRBV6-2 or TRBV6-3 and TRBJ2-7; 10 bases align to TRBD1. CDR3 size: 15 residues. The germline V gene has CDR1 MNHEY and CDR2 SVGEGT. The CDR3 is CASSYSDRGAYELYF. As DNA, the CDR3 is TGTGCCAGCAGTTACTCGGACAGGGGGGCCTACGAGCTGTACTTC.

V and J are TRBV7-6 and TRBJ2-7; weak D call: TRBD2 (5 bases). CDR1 and CDR2 from the germline V gene are SGHVS and FNYEAQ. Trimming shortened V by 4 bases and J by 5 bases, and 18 bases separated the two germline ends. The CDR3 extends over 15 amino acids. In DNA form, the CDR3 reads TGTGCCAGCAGCTCAACTAGAGGACGGTTTCACGAGCAGTACTTC. Its protein product is CASSSTRGRFHEQYF. The full variable domain, in which reference TRBV7-6 and TRBJ2-7 provide the parts outside the CDR3, is GAGVSQSPRYKVTKRGQDVALRCDPISGHVSLYWYRQALGQGPEFLTYFNYEAQQDKSGLPNDRFSAERPEGSISTLTIQRTEQRDSAMYRCASSSTRGRFHEQYFGPGTRLTVT.

This clonotype was picked up a small number of times. The chain employs TRBV20-1 and TRBJ2-5; weak D call: TRBD1 (6 bases). In germline, CDR1 is DFQATT, CDR2 SNEGSKA (reference sequence). Trimming cost V 6 bases and J 6 bases, with 23 bases left between them. This CDR3 contains 15 residues. The CDR3 loop is CSATDHGTPSKTQYF. Here the CDR3 DNA reads TGCAGTGCAACAGATCACGGGACACCTTCTAAGACCCAGTACTTC.

Of note for this clonotype: A junction end diverges from the germline sequence, so it may reflect a read error. In nucleotides, the CDR3 is TGTGACAGCAGTGGAGGACTGGCTGGTCAGCCCCAGCATTTT. Its protein is CDSSGGLAGQPQHF. The V gene is TRBV2, the J gene TRBJ1-5, with D uncertain. Germline CDR1 SNHLY, CDR2 FYNNEI. This CDR3 contains 14 residues.

This chain joins TRBV7-8 and TRBJ2-7; D not resolved. The CDR3 is 13 residues long. Trimming shortened V by 0 bases and J by 3 bases, and 6 bases separated the two germline ends. Germline V lookup: CDR1 SGHVS, CDR2 FQNEAQ. The CDR3 spells CASSLALVYEQYF. The CDR3 DNA is TGTGCCAGCAGCTTAGCTCTCGTCTACGAGCAGTACTTC.

The chain links TRBV29-1 to TRBJ2-3; possibly TRBD2 for D (5 bases). V shed 8 bases and J shed 2 bases, with 14 bases lying between them. The CDR3 loop spans 13 amino acids. Germline CDR1 SQVTM, CDR2 ANQGSEA. CDR3 DNA: TGCAGCCAAGCGGCCTACCTCACAGATACGCAGTATTTT. Its protein is CSQAAYLTDTQYF.